This T cell receptor (beta chain) comes out of a study of T-cell reconstitution after alpha-beta-depleted transplantation in children. The CDR3 runs to 14 residues. Germline loops: CDR1 SGHAT, CDR2 FQNNGV. V shed 6 bases, J shed 4 bases, and the junction held 4 bases outside the gene matches. Preparation of the TCRbeta library involved a method that used unique molecular identifiers. TCRdb reanalysed the PCR reads using MiXCR and keeps one entry per CDR3 protein. The repertoire has about 610,000 distinct CDR3 sequences, under 12% of them found once; the top ten carry 4%. The rearrangement joins TRBV11-2 to TRBJ1-2, with TRBD1 matching over 11 bases. The sequencing here drew on PBMCs from the stem cell graft donor, taken from the stem cell graft. The TCR sequence derives from a human donor who donated a stem cell graft to a child with acute myeloid leukemia. The CDR3 is CASRQGTGGYGYTF. The CDR3 region has the DNA TGTGCCAGCAGGCAAGGGACAGGGGGCTATGGCTACACCTTC.